The rows below give T cell receptor beta chains drawn from one sample of a study of blood T cell repertoires in COVID-19. Clones were sequenced by immunoSEQ multiplex PCR, and TCRdb holds only the in-frame ones, with some missing. The sample shows about 230,000 clones, about nine tenths of them seen only once. The sequenced sample consisted of peripheral blood. Receptors were obtained from a man aged 50-59 years with COVID-19, enrolled during active disease. Each CDR3 is given with its conserved first and last residue. D genes are given only for firm matches. For some rows the clone size is stated as once, few or many, or as a class when expanded; others skip it.

D gene	J gene	clone size	CDR3 length	V gene	CDR3 protein	CDR3 DNA
TRBD1	TRBJ1-6	-	16	TRBV15	CATSRAVGTANSPLHF	TGTGCCACCAGCAGAGCTGTCGGGACAGCAAATTCACCCCTCCACTTT
TRBD1	TRBJ2-3	-	15	TRBV9	CASSVVTGGADTQYF	TGTGCCAGCAGCGTAGTAACAGGGGGTGCAGATACGCAGTATTTT
-	TRBJ1-5	once	13	TRBV2	CASTRQYNQPQHF	TGTGCCAGCACTAGGCAGTACAATCAGCCCCAGCATTTT
-	TRBJ1-4	-	15	TRBV11-2	CASSFGGGSNEKLFF	TGTGCCAGCAGCTTTGGGGGGGGTTCGAATGAAAAACTGTTTTTT
TRBD2	TRBJ2-3	-	16	TRBV5-1	CASSLTSGASTDTQYF	TGCGCCAGCAGCTTGACTAGCGGTGCTAGCACAGATACGCAGTATTTT
-	TRBJ2-2	-	13	TRBV12-3/TRBV12-4	CASSFRLNGELFF	TGTGCCAGCAGTTTCCGACTCAACGGGGAGCTGTTTTTT
TRBD2	TRBJ2-2	-	17	TRBV7-9	CASSRGLAGGGTGELFF	TGTGCCAGCAGCCGGGGACTAGCGGGAGGCGGGACCGGGGAGCTGTTTTTT
TRBD1	TRBJ1-1	-	13	TRBV6-5	CASSLTGGSEAFF	TGTGCCAGCAGTTTGACAGGGGGCTCTGAAGCTTTCTTT
-	TRBJ2-5	-	14	TRBV2	CASNGGALQETQYF	TGTGCCAGCAATGGGGGGGCTCTTCAAGAGACCCAGTACTTC
-	TRBJ2-7	-	12	TRBV6-2/TRBV6-3	CASSVGLYEQYF	TGTGCCAGCAGCGTGGGACTCTACGAGCAGTACTTC
-	TRBJ1-1	-	15	TRBV4-2	CASSQPGVENTEAFF	TGTGCCAGCAGCCAACCGGGGGTGGAAAACACTGAAGCTTTCTTT
TRBD2	TRBJ2-1	-	19	TRBV28	CASSLAGTSGGAGSNEQFF	TGTGCCAGCAGCCTAGCGGGGACTAGCGGGGGGGCCGGTTCAAATGAGCAGTTCTTC
-	TRBJ1-6	few	13	TRBV18	CASSQTGNSPLHF	TGTGCCAGCTCACAGACGGGTAATTCACCCCTCCACTTT
-	TRBJ1-2	few	14	TRBV4-2	CASSQAMGRDGYTF	TGTGCCAGCAGCCAAGCTATGGGCAGGGATGGCTACACCTTC
-	TRBJ1-5	-	16	TRBV7-8	CASSSREGGGGQPQHF	TGTGCCAGCAGCTCCCGCGAGGGGGGCGGGGGTCAGCCCCAGCATTTT
-	TRBJ2-5	-	13	TRBV6-5	CASNQGLPETQYF	TGTGCCAGCAATCAGGGTCTGCCGGAGACCCAGTACTTC
TRBD1	TRBJ1-2	few	14	TRBV6-6	CASSYRGQNYGYTF	TGTGCCAGCAGTTACCGGGGACAGAACTATGGCTACACCTTC
TRBD2	TRBJ2-5	-	15	TRBV2	CASSEIAGVPETQYF	TGTGCCAGCAGTGAAATCGCGGGGGTTCCTGAGACCCAGTACTTC